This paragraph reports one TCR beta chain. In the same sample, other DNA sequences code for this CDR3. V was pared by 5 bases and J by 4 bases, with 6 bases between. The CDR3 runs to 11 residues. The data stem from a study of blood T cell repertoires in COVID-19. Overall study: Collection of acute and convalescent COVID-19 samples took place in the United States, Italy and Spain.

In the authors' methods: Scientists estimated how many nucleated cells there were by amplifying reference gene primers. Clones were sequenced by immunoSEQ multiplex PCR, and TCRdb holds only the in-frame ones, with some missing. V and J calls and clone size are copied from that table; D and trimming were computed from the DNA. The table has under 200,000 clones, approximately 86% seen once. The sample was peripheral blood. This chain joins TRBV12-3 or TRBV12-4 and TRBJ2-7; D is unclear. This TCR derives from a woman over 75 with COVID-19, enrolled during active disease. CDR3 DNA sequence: TGTGCCAGCAGTCCAGGATACGAGCAGTACTTC. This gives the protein CASSPGYEQYF.